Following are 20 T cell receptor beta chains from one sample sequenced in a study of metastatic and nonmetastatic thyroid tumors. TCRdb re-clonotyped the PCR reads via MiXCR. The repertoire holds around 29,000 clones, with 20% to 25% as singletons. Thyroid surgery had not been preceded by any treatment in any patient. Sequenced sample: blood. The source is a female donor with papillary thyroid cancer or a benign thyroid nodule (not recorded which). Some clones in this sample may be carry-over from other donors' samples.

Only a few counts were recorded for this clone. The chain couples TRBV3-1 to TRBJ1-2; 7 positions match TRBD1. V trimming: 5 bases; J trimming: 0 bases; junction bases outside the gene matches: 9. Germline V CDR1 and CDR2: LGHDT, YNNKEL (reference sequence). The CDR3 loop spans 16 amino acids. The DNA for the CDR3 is TGTGCCAGCAGCTCGATGTTAGGGGGCCCTAACTATGGCTACACCTTC. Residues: CASSSMLGGPNYGYTF.

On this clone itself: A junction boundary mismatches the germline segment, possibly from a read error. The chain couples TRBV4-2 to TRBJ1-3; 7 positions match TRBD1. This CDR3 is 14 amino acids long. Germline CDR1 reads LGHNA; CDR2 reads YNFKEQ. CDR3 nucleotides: TGTGCCAGCAGCCAGGACAGGTTTGGAAACACAATATATTTT. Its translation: CASSQDRFGNTIYF.

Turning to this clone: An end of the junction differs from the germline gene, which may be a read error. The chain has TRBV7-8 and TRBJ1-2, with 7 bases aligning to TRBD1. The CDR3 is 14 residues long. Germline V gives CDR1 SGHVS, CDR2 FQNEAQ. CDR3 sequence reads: CASSHRTGAYGYTF. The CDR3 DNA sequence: TGTGCCAGCAGCCATAGGACAGGTGCCTATGGCTACACTTTC.

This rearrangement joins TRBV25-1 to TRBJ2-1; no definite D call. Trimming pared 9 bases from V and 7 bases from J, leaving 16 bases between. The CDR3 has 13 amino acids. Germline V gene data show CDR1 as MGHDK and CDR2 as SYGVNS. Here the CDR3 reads CARIGRVENEQFF. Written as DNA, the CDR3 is TGTGCCAGGATTGGAAGGGTAGAAAATGAGCAGTTCTTC.

CDR3 loop: CASTRDRVRHNEQFF. CDR3 DNA sequence: TGTGCCAGCACCCGGGACAGGGTGCGACACAATGAGCAGTTCTTC. This chain connects TRBV27 to TRBJ2-1; 9 bases fit TRBD1. The CDR3 is made up of 15 amino acids. J gave up 5 bases and V 7 bases, and 9 bases lay outside the gene matches. CDR1 MNHEY and CDR2 SMNVEV come from the germline V gene (reference sequence).

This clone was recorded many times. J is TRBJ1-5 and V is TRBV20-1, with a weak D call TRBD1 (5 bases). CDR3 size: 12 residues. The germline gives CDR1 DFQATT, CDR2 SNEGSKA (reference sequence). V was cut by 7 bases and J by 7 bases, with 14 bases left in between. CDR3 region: CSGQSPIQPQHF. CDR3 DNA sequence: TGCAGTGGACAGAGCCCGATCCAGCCCCAGCATTTT.

In DNA, the CDR3 is TGTGCCAGCAGTGGCCGACTAGCGGGAGGCCCGGATGGCGAGCAGTACTTC. It codes for CASSGRLAGGPDGEQYF. The rearrangement links TRBV6-1 to TRBJ2-7; 13 bases fit TRBD2. This CDR3 is built from 17 residues. J was trimmed by 6 bases and V by 4 bases; bases with no gene match: 12. Germline lookup yields CDR1 MNHNS and CDR2 SASEGT.

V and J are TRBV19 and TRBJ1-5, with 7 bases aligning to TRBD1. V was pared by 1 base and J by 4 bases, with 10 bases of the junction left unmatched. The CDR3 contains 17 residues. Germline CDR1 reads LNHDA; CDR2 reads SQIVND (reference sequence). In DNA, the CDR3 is TGTGCCAGTAGTATAGGCATACCGGGACAGACAAATCAGCCCCAGCATTTT. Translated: CASSIGIPGQTNQPQHF.

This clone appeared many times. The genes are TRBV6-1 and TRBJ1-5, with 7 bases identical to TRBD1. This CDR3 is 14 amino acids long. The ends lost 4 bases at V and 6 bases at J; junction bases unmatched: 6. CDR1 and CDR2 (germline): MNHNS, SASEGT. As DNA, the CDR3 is TGTGCCAGCAGTGCAACAGGGGACGGTCAGCCCCAGCATTTT. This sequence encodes CASSATGDGQPQHF.

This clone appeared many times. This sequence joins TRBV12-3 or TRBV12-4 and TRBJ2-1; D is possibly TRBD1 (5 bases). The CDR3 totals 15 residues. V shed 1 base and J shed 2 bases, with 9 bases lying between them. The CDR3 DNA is TGTGCCAGCAGTTTAGAGGGGATCACCTACAATGAGCAGTTCTTC. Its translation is CASSLEGITYNEQFF.

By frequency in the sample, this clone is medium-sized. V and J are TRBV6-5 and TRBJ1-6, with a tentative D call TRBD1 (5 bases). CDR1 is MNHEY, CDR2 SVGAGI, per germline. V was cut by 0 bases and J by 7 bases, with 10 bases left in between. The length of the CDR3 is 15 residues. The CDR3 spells CASSYSFRENSPLHF. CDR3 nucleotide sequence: TGTGCCAGCAGTTACTCGTTCAGGGAAAATTCACCCCTCCACTTT.

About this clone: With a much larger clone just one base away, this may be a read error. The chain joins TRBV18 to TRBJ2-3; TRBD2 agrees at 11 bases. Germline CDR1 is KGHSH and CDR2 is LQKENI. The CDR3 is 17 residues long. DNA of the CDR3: TGTGCCAGCCCACCAGTCCCGGGACTAGCGGGCACAGATACGCAGTATTTT. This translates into CASPPVPGLAGTDTQYF.

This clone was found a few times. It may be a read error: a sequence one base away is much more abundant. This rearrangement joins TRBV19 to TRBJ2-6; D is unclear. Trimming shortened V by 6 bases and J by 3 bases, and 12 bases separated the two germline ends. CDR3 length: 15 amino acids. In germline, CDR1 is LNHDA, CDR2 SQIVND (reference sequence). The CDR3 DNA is TGTGCCAGTAGCTCTCGGAGTTATGGGGCCAACGTCCTGACTTTC. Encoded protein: CASSSRSYGANVLTF.

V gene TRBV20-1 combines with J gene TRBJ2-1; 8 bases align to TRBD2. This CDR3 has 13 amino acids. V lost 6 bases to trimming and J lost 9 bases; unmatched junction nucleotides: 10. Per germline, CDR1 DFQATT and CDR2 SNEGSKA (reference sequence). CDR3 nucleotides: TGCAGTGCAAGGTTAGCGGGGACAAGTGAGCAGTTCTTC. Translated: CSARLAGTSEQFF.

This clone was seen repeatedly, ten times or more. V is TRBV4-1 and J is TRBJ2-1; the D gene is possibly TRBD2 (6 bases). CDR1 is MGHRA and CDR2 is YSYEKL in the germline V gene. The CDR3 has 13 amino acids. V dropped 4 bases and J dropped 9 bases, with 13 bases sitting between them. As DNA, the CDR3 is TGCGCCAGCAGCCGCGCGGGGCGGGGTGAGCAGTTCTTC. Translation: CASSRAGRGEQFF.

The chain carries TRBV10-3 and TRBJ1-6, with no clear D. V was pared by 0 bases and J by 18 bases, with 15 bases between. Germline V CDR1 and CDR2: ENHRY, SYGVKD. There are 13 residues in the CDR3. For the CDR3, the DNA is TGTGCCATCAGTGAGTCCGGTAATTCACCACACCACTTT. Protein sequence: CAISESGNSPHHF.

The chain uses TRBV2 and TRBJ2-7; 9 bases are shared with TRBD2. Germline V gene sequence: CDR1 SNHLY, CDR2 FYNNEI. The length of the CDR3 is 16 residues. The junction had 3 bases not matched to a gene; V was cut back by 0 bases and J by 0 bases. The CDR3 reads CASSEAALAGSYEQYF. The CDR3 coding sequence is TGTGCCAGCAGTGAAGCCGCACTAGCGGGCTCCTACGAGCAGTACTTC.

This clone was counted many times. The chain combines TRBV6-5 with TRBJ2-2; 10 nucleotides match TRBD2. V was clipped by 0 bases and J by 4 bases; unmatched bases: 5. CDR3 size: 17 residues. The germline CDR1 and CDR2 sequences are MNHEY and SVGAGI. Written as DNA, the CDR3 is TGTGCCAGCAGTTACTCTAGGTTAGCGGGAGGCACCGGGGAGCTGTTTTTT. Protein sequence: CASSYSRLAGGTGELFF.

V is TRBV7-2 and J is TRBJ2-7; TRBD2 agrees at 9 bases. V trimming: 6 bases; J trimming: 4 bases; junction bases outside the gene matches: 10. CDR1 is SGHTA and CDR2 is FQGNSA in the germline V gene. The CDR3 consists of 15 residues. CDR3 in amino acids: CASSQAASGTYEQYF. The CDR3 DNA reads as TGTGCCAGCAGTCAAGCCGCTAGCGGGACATACGAGCAGTACTTC.

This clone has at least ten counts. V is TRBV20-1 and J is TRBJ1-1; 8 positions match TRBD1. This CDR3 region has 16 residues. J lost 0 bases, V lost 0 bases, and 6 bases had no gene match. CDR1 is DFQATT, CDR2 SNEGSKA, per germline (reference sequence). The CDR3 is CSARDPGQGLNTEAFF. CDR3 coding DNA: TGCAGTGCTAGAGATCCTGGACAGGGCCTGAACACTGAAGCTTTCTTT.